A single sample is the source of the 19 T cell receptor beta chains below, sequenced in a study of T cells in Graves' hyperthyroidism and ophthalmopathy. Amplified TCR beta CDR3 regions came from RNA transcripts. The HTBI primer set drove a first-round RT-PCR of the TCR CDR3. Each CDR3 protein gets one entry after TCRdb re-called the multiplex PCR reads with MiXCR. The sample lists under 40,000 distinct CDR3 sequences; 52% were seen once. The sample was blood. The receptors stem from a woman in her forties with Graves' ophthalmopathy.

The chain joins TRBV19 to TRBJ2-7; 12 nucleotides agree with TRBD2. This CDR3 region has 15 residues. After removal of 3 bases from V and 2 bases from J, the junction contained 2 bases not matched to a gene. Germline CDR1 is LNHDA and CDR2 is SQIVND (reference sequence). The CDR3, as DNA: TGTGCCAGTAGTATTCTAGCGGGAGGGCCCTACGAGCAGTACTTC. Its protein is CASSILAGGPYEQYF.

The chain links TRBV7-8 to TRBJ2-7; D uncertain. Deletions cut 1 base from V and 5 bases from J, with 12 bases between. The CDR3 covers 14 residues. Germline CDR1 and CDR2: SGHVS and FQNEAQ. The CDR3 nucleotides are TGTGCCAGCAGCTTAGGTTCGAAACCGGACGAGCAGTACTTC. Its translation: CASSLGSKPDEQYF.

The genes are TRBV19 and TRBJ1-2; 10 nucleotides line up with TRBD1. CDR1 and CDR2 (germline): LNHDA, SQIVND (reference sequence). The CDR3 length is 14 residues. V shed 3 bases and J 4 bases; nucleotides not matched to a gene: 2. The CDR3 DNA is TGTGCCAGTAGTATTGACAGGGGGCTCTATGGCTACACCTTC. Translation gives CASSIDRGLYGYTF.

The V and J genes are TRBV4-1 and TRBJ2-7; D is uncertain. This CDR3 spans 13 amino acids. The germline V gene has CDR1 MGHRA and CDR2 YSYEKL. Trimming left V 3 bases short and J 3 bases short, with 9 bases between. The CDR3 DNA follows: TGCGCCAGCAGCCAGAAGATAGGCTACGAGCAGTACTTC. It specifies CASSQKIGYEQYF.

This clonotype was seen ten or more times. A read error may be the cause here, since a much bigger clone is one base away. The chain couples TRBV10-3 to TRBJ2-5; TRBD2 aligns across 7 bases. Germline loops: CDR1 ENHRY, CDR2 SYGVKD. Losses at the gene ends were 8 bases for V and 2 bases for J; bases not matched to a gene: 8. This CDR3 contains 14 residues. The CDR3 DNA reads TGTGCCATCCCCGGCAGGGAGGGTCAAGAGACCCAGTACTTC. Translating it yields CAIPGREGQETQYF.

The CDR3 is CASSHRGYEQYF. The CDR3 DNA reads as TGTGCCAGTAGTCACCGGGGGTACGAGCAGTACTTC. V and J are TRBV19 and TRBJ2-7, with D possibly TRBD2 on 6 matching bases. CDR1 is LNHDA and CDR2 is SQIVND in the germline V gene (reference sequence). Trimming pared 5 bases from V and 4 bases from J, leaving 9 bases between. The CDR3 consists of 12 residues.

This clonotype was seen once. The chain employs TRBV20-1 and TRBJ1-1, with D possibly TRBD1 on 5 matching bases. Germline loops: CDR1 DFQATT, CDR2 SNEGSKA (reference sequence). CDR3 length equals 16 residues. Trimming took off 6 bases at V and 2 bases at J, with 22 bases between the two ends. The CDR3 DNA is TGCAGTGCCCAGGACCCGAGCGGGGGTAGAAACACTGAAGCTTTCTTT. It encodes CSAQDPSGGRNTEAFF.

This chain joins TRBV7-8 and TRBJ2-7; D remains ambiguous. This CDR3 spans 15 amino acids. Trimming took off 5 bases at V and 1 base at J, with 15 bases between the two ends. Germline V lookup: CDR1 SGHVS, CDR2 FQNEAQ. The CDR3 reads CASSPKITDSYEQYF. CDR3 nucleotide sequence: TGTGCCAGCAGCCCGAAGATCACAGATTCCTACGAGCAGTACTTC.

Only one count was recorded for this clonotype. The chain uses TRBV7-2 and TRBJ2-1; 10 positions match TRBD2. The CDR3 runs 14 residues. With 2 bases clipped from V and 8 bases from J, the junction kept 3 bases outside the gene matches. Germline V CDR1 and CDR2: SGHTA, FQGNSA. The CDR3 DNA sequence: TGTGCCAGCAGCTTAACTAGCGGGATACATGAGCAGTTCTTC. This sequence encodes CASSLTSGIHEQFF.

This clonotype has a single count. The CDR3 coding sequence is TGTGCCAGCAGCTGGGGGACTAGCGGGTGCGAGCAGTTCTTC. As protein: CASSWGTSGCEQFF. The rearrangement links TRBV11-1 to TRBJ2-1, with 12 bases fitting TRBD2. After removal of 4 bases from V and 10 bases from J, the junction contained 5 bases not matched to a gene. There are 14 residues in the CDR3. Germline V lookup: CDR1 SGHAT, CDR2 FQDESV (reference sequence).

The rearrangement uses TRBV7-2 and TRBJ1-1; D not certain. The germline gives CDR1 SGHTA, CDR2 FQGNSA. Trimming removed 6 bases at V and 0 bases at J, with 11 bases between. The CDR3 length is 14 residues. The CDR3, as DNA: TGTGCCAGCAGTTTGAGGGTCCTGAACACTGAAGCTTTCTTT. It is translated as CASSLRVLNTEAFF.

This clonotype was seen repeatedly, ten times or more. The chain couples TRBV5-4 to TRBJ2-1, with no clear D. This CDR3 region has 11 residues. CDR1 SGHNT and CDR2 YYREEE come from the germline V gene (reference sequence). V was pared by 0 bases and J by 9 bases, with 4 bases between. The CDR3 sequence is CASSLGVEQFF. In DNA form, the CDR3 reads TGTGCCAGCAGCTTGGGAGTTGAGCAGTTCTTC.

The CDR3 DNA reads as TGTGCCACCAGCTCCCGGGACAGGGAGCAGTACTTC. This encodes CATSSRDREQYF. The chain is built from TRBV15 and TRBJ2-7; 8 bases match TRBD1. The CDR3 length is 12 residues. Trimming took 5 bases from V and 7 from J; bases not matched to a gene: 4. Germline V gives CDR1 LNHNV, CDR2 YYDKDF (reference sequence).

This rearrangement joins TRBV10-3 to TRBJ2-5; 9 bases are a match to TRBD2. With the DNA end fitting TRBJ2-7 better, the J assignment may be wrong. This CDR3 is 14 amino acids long. Germline assignment: CDR1 ENHRY and CDR2 SYGVKD. The CDR3 bases are TGTGCCATCAGTGAGTTAAGCGGGAGGATCGAGCAGTACTTC. Translating it yields CAISELSGRIEQYF.

This clonotype is medium-sized within its sample. The chain employs TRBV10-3 and TRBJ2-1; D gene uncertain. CDR1 is ENHRY, CDR2 SYGVKD, per germline. The CDR3 has 13 residues. The V gene lost 6 bases and the J gene lost 4 bases, with 10 bases spanning the gap. CDR3 in amino acids: CAIRVQYYNEQFF. The CDR3 nucleotides read TGTGCCATCAGGGTCCAGTATTACAATGAGCAGTTCTTC.

Concerning this clonotype itself: Given the absence of the conserved phenylalanine or tryptophan at the CDR3 end, a read error is likely. Because the CDR3's place on the DNA is in doubt, the DNA is left out and the CDR3 is given as listed by TCRdb. The chain uses TRBV9 and TRBJ2-2; the table assigns TRBD1, which was not confirmed against the DNA. The CDR3 has 16 amino acids, counting both end residues. Germline V gene lookup returns CDR1 SGDLS and CDR2 YYNGEE. The CDR3 region is CASSANGGGTTGERFC.

Note on this clonotype: Likely a read error: the CDR3 ends without its conserved phenylalanine or tryptophan. No DNA is shown, since the ends of the CDR3 on it are uncertain; the CDR3 is the one TCRdb lists. This chain uses TRBV6-1 with TRBJ2-1; the table calls TRBD1, which could not be checked here. Counting both end residues, the CDR3 totals 14 amino acids. Germline-derived CDR1 and CDR2 are MNHNS and SASEGT. The CDR3 here is CASRRDGSYNEQFC.

In the case of this clonotype: A read error is likely, as this CDR3 ends without the conserved phenylalanine or tryptophan. The chain combines TRBV6-1 with TRBJ1-1; possibly TRBD1 for D (6 bases). The CDR3 length is 13 residues. The V gene lost 4 bases and the J gene lost 8 bases, with 14 bases spanning the gap. Germline CDR1 and CDR2: MNHNS and SASEGT. The CDR3 here is CASSAGGASEAFL. In DNA form, the CDR3 reads TGTGCCAGCAGTGCCGGGGGGGCTTCGGAAGCTTTCTTG.

This clonotype has at least ten counts. This chain joins TRBV20-1 and TRBJ2-1; weak D call: TRBD1 (6 bases). From germline, CDR1 is DFQATT and CDR2 SNEGSKA (reference sequence). There are 14 residues in the CDR3. The germline V and J ends were trimmed by 2 bases and 0 bases, with 8 bases remaining between them. The CDR3 here is CSARRGSSYNEQFF. The CDR3 DNA reads as TGCAGTGCTAGAAGGGGGAGCTCCTACAATGAGCAGTTCTTC.